The clone carrying this TCR beta chain came up a few times. As yet, its antigen is unknown. TCRdb itself ran the reads through MiXCR, one entry per CDR3 protein. The sample lists some 800,000 distinct CDR3 sequences; about 30% were seen once. The data stem from a study of T cell repertoires in cytomegalovirus infection. The germline gives CDR1 SGHVS, CDR2 FNYEAQ. CDR3 size: 17 residues. The V end was cut by 5 bases, the J end by 0 bases, with 17 bases between. This TCR was recovered from a human donor in good health (CMV status not recorded). Some clones in this sample may be carry-over from other donors' samples. The starting material was cultured CD8+ T cells from PBMCs, obtained from culture after CMV antigen stimulation. The V call is TRBV7-6, the J call TRBJ1-5, with TRBD1 as a possible D gene (6 bases). CDR3 DNA: TGTGCCAGCAGCCGAAGAGGACCAGGGGATAGCAATCAGCCCCAGCATTTT. Residues: CASSRRGPGDSNQPQHF. Using reference TRBV7-6 and TRBJ1-5 for the parts outside the CDR3, the full variable domain is GAGVSQSPRYKVTKRGQDVALRCDPISGHVSLYWYRQALGQGPEFLTYFNYEAQQDKSGLPNDRFSAERPEGSISTLTIQRTEQRDSAMYRCASSRRGPGDSNQPQHFGDGTRLSIL.